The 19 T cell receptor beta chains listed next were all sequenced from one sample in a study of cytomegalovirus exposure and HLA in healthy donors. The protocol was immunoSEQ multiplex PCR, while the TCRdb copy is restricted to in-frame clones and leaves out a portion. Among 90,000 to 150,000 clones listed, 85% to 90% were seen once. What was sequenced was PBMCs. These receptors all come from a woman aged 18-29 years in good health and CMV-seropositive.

The chain's CDR3 is CASSPDPVRSSYEQYF. Here the CDR3 DNA reads TGTGCCAGCAGCCCCGACCCGGTGAGGAGCTCCTACGAGCAGTACTTC. The chain couples TRBV7-8 to TRBJ2-7; no reliable D call. The germline gives CDR1 SGHVS, CDR2 FQNEAQ. The CDR3 has 16 residues. V gave up 5 bases and J gave up 0 bases, with 17 bases separating them.

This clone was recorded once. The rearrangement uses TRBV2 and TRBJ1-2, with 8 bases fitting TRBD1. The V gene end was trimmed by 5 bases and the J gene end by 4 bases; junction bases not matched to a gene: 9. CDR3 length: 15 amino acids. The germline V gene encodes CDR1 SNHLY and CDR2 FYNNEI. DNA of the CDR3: TGTGCCAGCAGTATATTAGGACAGGGTGCCTATGGCTACACCTTC. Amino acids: CASSILGQGAYGYTF.

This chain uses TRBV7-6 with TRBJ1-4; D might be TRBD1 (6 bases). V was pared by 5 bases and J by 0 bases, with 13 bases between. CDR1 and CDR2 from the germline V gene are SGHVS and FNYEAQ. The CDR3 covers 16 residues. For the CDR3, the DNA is TGTGCCAGCAGCCCACGGACAGTTGCAACTAATGAAAAACTGTTTTTT. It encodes CASSPRTVATNEKLFF.

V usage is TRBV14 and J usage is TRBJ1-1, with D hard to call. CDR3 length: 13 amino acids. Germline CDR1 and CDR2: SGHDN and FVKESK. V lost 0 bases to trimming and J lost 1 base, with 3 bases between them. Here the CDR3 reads CASSQDRNTEAFF. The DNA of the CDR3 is TGTGCCAGCAGCCAAGACAGGAACACTGAAGCTTTCTTT.

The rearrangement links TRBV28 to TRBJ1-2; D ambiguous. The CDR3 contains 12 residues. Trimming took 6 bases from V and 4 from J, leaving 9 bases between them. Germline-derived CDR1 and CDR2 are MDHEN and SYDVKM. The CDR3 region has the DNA TGTGCCAGCAGCTCCCTAGGCTATGGCTACACCTTC. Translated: CASSSLGYGYTF.

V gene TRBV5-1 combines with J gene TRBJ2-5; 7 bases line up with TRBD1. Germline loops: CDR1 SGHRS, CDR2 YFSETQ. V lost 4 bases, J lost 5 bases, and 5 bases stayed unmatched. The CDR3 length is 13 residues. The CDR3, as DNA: TGCGCCAGCAGCCAAATGGACAGGGAGACCCAGTACTTC. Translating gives CASSQMDRETQYF.

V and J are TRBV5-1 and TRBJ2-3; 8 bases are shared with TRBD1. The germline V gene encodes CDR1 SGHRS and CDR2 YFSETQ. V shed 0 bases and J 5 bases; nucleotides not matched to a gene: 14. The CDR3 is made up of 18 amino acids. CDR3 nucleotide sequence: TGCGCCAGCAGCTTGGCCAGGTGGCAGGGGGCGAAGAAAGATACGCAGTATTTT. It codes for CASSLARWQGAKKDTQYF.

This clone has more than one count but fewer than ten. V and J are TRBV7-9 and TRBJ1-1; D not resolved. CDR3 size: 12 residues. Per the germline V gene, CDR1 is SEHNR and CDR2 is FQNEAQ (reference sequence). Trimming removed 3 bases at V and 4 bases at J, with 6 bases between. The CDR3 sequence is CASSFGPTEAFF. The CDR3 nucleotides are TGTGCCAGCAGCTTTGGGCCCACTGAAGCTTTCTTT.

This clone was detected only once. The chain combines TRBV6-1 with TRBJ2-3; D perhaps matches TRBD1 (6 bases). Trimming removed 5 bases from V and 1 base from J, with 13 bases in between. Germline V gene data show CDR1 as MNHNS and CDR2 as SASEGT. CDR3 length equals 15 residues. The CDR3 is CASSRQDPRTDTQYF. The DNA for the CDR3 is TGTGCCAGCAGTCGACAGGACCCCCGCACAGATACGCAGTATTTT.

CDR3 sequence reads: CASSYSPGVRNQPQHF. CDR3 coding DNA: TGTGCCAGCAGTTACTCACCAGGGGTCCGCAATCAGCCCCAGCATTTT. The chain recombines TRBV6-6 with TRBJ1-5; D possibly corresponds to TRBD1 (6 bases). The CDR3 runs to 16 residues. CDR1 and CDR2 (germline): MNHNY, SVGAGI (reference sequence). V lost 0 bases and J 2 bases, leaving 11 bases between the germline ends.

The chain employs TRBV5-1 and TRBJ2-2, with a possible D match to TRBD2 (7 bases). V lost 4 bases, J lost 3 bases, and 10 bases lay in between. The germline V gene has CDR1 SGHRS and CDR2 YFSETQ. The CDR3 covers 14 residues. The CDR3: CASSRGADTGELFF. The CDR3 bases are TGCGCCAGCAGCCGGGGGGCAGACACCGGGGAGCTGTTTTTT.

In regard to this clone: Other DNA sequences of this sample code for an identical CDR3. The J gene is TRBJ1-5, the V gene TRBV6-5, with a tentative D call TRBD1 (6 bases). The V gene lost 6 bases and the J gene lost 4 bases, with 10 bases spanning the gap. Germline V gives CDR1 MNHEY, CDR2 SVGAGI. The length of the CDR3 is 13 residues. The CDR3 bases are TGTGCCAGCAGCAACAGGGTAAATCAGCCCCAGCATTTT. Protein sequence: CASSNRVNQPQHF.

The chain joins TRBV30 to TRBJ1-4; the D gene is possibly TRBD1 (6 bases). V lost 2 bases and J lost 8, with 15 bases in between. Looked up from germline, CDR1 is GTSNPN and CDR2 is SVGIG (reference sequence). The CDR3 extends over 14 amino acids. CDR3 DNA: TGTGCCTGGAGTCTTACAGGGTTAGGAGAAAAACTGTTTTTT. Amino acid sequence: CAWSLTGLGEKLFF.

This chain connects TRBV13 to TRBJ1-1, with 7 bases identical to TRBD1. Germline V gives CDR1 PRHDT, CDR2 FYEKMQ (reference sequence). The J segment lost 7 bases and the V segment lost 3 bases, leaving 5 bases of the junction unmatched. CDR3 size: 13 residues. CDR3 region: CASSFDRVGEAFF. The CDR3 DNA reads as TGTGCCAGCAGCTTCGACAGGGTTGGTGAAGCTTTCTTT.

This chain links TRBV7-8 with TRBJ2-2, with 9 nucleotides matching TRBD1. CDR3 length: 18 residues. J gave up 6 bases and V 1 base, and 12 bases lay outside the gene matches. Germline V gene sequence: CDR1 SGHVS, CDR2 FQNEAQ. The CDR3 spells CASSLEGSGGDRAGELFF. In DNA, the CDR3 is TGTGCCAGCAGCTTAGAGGGCAGTGGGGGGGACAGGGCCGGGGAGCTGTTTTTT.

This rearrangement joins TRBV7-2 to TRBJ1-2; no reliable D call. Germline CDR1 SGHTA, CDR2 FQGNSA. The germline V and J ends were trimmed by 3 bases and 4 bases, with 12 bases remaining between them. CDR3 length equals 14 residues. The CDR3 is CASSLGTGSYGYTF. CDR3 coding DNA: TGTGCCAGCAGCTTGGGTACGGGGAGCTATGGCTACACCTTC.

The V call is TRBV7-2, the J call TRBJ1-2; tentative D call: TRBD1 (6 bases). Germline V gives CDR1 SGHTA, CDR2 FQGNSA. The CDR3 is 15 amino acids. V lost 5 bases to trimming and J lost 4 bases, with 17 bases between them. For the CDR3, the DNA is TGTGCCAGCAGCCCCCTCGGGGGGCGGCCCTATGGCTACACCTTC. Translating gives CASSPLGGRPYGYTF.

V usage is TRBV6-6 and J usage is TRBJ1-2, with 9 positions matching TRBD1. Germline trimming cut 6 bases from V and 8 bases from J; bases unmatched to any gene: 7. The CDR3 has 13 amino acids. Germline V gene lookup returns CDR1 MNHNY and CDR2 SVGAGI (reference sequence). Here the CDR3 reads CASRGQGEAGYTF. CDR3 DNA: TGTGCCAGCAGGGGACAGGGAGAGGCCGGCTACACCTTC.

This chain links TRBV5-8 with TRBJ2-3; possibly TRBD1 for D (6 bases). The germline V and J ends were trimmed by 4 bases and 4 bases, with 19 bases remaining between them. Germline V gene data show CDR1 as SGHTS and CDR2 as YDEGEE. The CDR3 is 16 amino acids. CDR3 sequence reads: CASSLGLAGASDTQYF. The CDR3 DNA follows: TGTGCCAGCAGCCTCGGATTGGCAGGGGCGTCAGATACGCAGTATTTT.